The 14 T cell receptor beta chains below come from one sample, sequenced in a study of early T cells in non-severe SARS-CoV-2 infection. MiXCR, run by TCRdb on the 5' RACE reads, gives a single entry per CDR3 protein. Counted here are about 80,000 distinct CDR3 sequences, roughly 6% occurring once; the ten biggest clones make up 6.5% to 9%. Sequenced material: whole blood. The receptors come from an adult who was a healthcare worker with PCR-confirmed SARS-CoV-2 infection or an uninfected control (not recorded which).

This clonotype was counted only a few times. This chain connects TRBV29-1 to TRBJ1-1; D is unresolved. CDR1 and CDR2 (germline): SQVTM, ANQGSEA. This CDR3 comprises 13 residues. V shed 7 bases and J shed 4 bases, with 16 bases lying between them. This CDR3 is CSASTKGGTEAFF. CDR3 DNA sequence: TGCAGCGCGAGCACCAAGGGAGGCACTGAAGCTTTCTTT.

The table lists this clonotype with a few counts. This sequence joins TRBV27 and TRBJ2-7; 8 bases map to TRBD2. The CDR3 spans 17 residues. Trimming removed 0 bases from V and 1 base from J; junction bases left unmatched: 8. Per the germline V gene, CDR1 is MNHEY and CDR2 is SMNVEV (reference sequence). CDR3 sequence reads: CASSLSAGGVRSYEQYF. CDR3 DNA: TGTGCCAGCAGTTTATCGGCGGGGGGCGTAAGGTCCTACGAGCAGTACTTC.

Ten or more counts support this clonotype. The chain uses TRBV19 and TRBJ2-3, with D possibly called TRBD1 or TRBD2 (6 bases each). Trimming stripped 5 bases from V and 6 bases from J, with 12 bases between. The CDR3 extends over 13 amino acids. The V gene's germline CDR1 is LNHDA and CDR2 SQIVND (reference sequence). The CDR3 loop reads CASSEGGWDTQYF. Written as DNA, the CDR3 is TGTGCCAGTAGTGAGGGGGGATGGGATACGCAGTATTTT.

This clonotype has ten or more counts. V usage is TRBV6-1 and J usage is TRBJ1-1; possibly TRBD1 for D (6 bases). Trimming stripped 7 bases from V and 2 bases from J, with 14 bases between. This CDR3 region has 14 residues. The V gene's germline CDR1 is MNHNS and CDR2 SASEGT. DNA of the CDR3: TGTGCCAGCACCCGATCGGACAGTAACACTGAAGCTTTCTTT. This sequence encodes CASTRSDSNTEAFF.

The chain carries TRBV18 and TRBJ2-2, with a possible D match to TRBD1 (6 bases). The V and J ends lost 4 bases and 1 base respectively, with 10 bases between them. Germline V gene lookup returns CDR1 KGHSH and CDR2 LQKENI. The CDR3 is 15 amino acids. CDR3 amino acids: CASSLTTGNTGELFF. For the CDR3, the DNA is TGTGCCAGCTCACTAACGACAGGGAACACCGGGGAGCTGTTTTTT.

With respect to this clonotype: This may be a read error, as it is one base from a much larger clone. The chain carries TRBV12-3 or TRBV12-4 and TRBJ2-4; D is uncertain. The V end was cut by 6 bases, the J end by 1 base, with 7 bases between. This CDR3 is built from 13 residues. This CDR3 is CASRPGAKNIQYF. The CDR3 DNA reads as TGTGCCAGCAGGCCTGGGGCCAAAAACATTCAGTACTTC.

The chain employs TRBV7-7 and TRBJ2-3; 9 bases are shared with TRBD2. The CDR3 is 15 amino acids. V trimming: 3 bases; J trimming: 1 base; junction bases outside the gene matches: 2. In germline, CDR1 is SSHAT, CDR2 FNYEAQ (reference sequence). The CDR3 sequence is CASSFLAGGTDTQYF. DNA of the CDR3: TGTGCCAGCAGCTTCTTAGCGGGGGGCACAGATACGCAGTATTTT.

This clonotype was detected many times. Germline and junction disagree at one end, which may indicate a read error. This chain links TRBV27 with TRBJ2-7; D not certain. Germline V CDR1 and CDR2: MNHEY, SMNVEV (reference sequence). The CDR3 extends over 14 amino acids. The DNA for the CDR3 is TGTGCCAGCAACGCCCCAGGCACCTCCTTCGAGCAGTACTTC. Its protein is CASNAPGTSFEQYF.

In this sample, this clonotype turned up a few times. CDR3 region: CASSVGLSTEAFF. DNA for the CDR3: TGTGCCAGCAGCGTAGGGCTATCCACTGAAGCTTTCTTT. The chain links TRBV9 to TRBJ1-1, with D unclear. Germline V gene lookup returns CDR1 SGDLS and CDR2 YYNGEE. The CDR3 is 13 amino acids. Trimming took off 0 bases at V and 4 bases at J, with 7 bases between the two ends. The variable domain in full, completed from reference TRBV9 and TRBJ1-1, reads DSGVTQTPKHLITATGQRVTLRCSPRSGDLSVYWYQQSLDQGLQFLIQYYNGEERAKGNILERFSAQQFPDLHSELNLSSLELGDSALYFCASSVGLSTEAFFGQGTRLTVV.

V gene TRBV10-3 combines with J gene TRBJ2-6, with D uncertain. Germline V gene lookup returns CDR1 ENHRY and CDR2 SYGVKD. V was trimmed by 9 bases and J by 1 base, leaving 16 bases between them. CDR3 length: 16 amino acids. The CDR3 DNA reads as TGTGCCATTTCCTACGGACCGAAATCTGGGGCCAACGTCCTGACTTTC. Protein product: CAISYGPKSGANVLTF.

This CDR3 reads CASSPATGYEQYF. CDR3 nucleotides: TGTGCCAGCAGCCCGGCGACAGGCTACGAGCAGTACTTC. The chain recombines TRBV5-5 with TRBJ2-7, with D maybe TRBD1 (6 bases). Germline V gives CDR1 SGHKS, CDR2 YYEKEE (reference sequence). V lost 4 bases and J 3 bases, leaving 11 bases between the germline ends. This CDR3 region has 13 residues.

Many counts were recorded for this clonotype. The chain carries TRBV7-9 and TRBJ1-1; TRBD1 aligns across 8 bases. The germline V gene has CDR1 SEHNR and CDR2 FQNEAQ (reference sequence). This CDR3 is 14 amino acids long. After removal of 4 bases from V and 5 bases from J, the junction contained 6 bases not matched to a gene. The CDR3 bases are TGTGCCAGCAGCTCTAGGACAGGGAGGACTGAAGCTTTCTTT. Translating it yields CASSSRTGRTEAFF.

This clonotype showed up many times. The chain has TRBV3-1 and TRBJ2-7; no reliable D call. V lost 3 bases to trimming and J lost 6 bases, with 18 bases between them. Germline V lookup: CDR1 LGHDT, CDR2 YNNKEL (reference sequence). The CDR3 loop spans 15 amino acids. The CDR3 protein is CASSHSSLDGGEQYF. The DNA for the CDR3 is TGTGCCAGCAGCCACTCGTCGTTGGACGGTGGCGAGCAGTACTTC.

This clonotype showed up just a few times. This chain connects TRBV4-1 to TRBJ2-5; D gene unclear. V lost 1 base and J lost 9, with 15 bases in between. The CDR3 covers 14 residues. The germline CDR1 and CDR2 sequences are MGHRA and YSYEKL. In nucleotides, the CDR3 is TGCGCCAGCAGCCAAGGTGACAACCTCCGGGCCCAGTACTTC. Its translation: CASSQGDNLRAQYF.